This T cell receptor (beta chain) was documented in a study of early stage breast cancer tumors. Study-wide context: Most invasive tumors, about 75% of the 16, were ER+/PR+/HER2-. Whole-study findings and limits: Compared with adjacent normal breast tissue, tumors showed roughly 2.5-fold greater T cell density and higher clonality.

The germline V gene has CDR1 LNHNV and CDR2 YYDKDF (reference sequence). V shed 1 base and J shed 0 bases, with 7 bases lying between them. CDR3 size: 16 residues. Libraries were prepared by immunoSEQ multiplex PCR; TCRdb keeps only in-frame clonotypes and omits some of them. This sample has about 50,000 clones, with about 77% found just once. As regards this clone: No antigen is known for it.

The sample taken for sequencing was blood. The source of this sequence is a person aged 40 to 50 with breast cancer. The chain links TRBV15 to TRBJ2-6; D is unclear. CDR3 residues: CATSRGANSGANVLTF. CDR3 coding DNA: TGTGCCACCAGCAGAGGGGCAAACTCTGGGGCCAACGTCCTGACTTTC.